This T cell receptor (beta chain) came from a study of T cell clonotyping in hematopoietic cell transplantation. Sequenced by immunoSEQ multiplex PCR; TCRdb stores in-frame clones only, minus some. The sample has about 36,000 clones, about 87% seen once. The CDR3 runs 11 residues. The germline V gene has CDR1 DFQATT and CDR2 SNEGSKA (reference sequence). The germline V and J ends were trimmed by 6 bases and 5 bases, with 11 bases remaining between them. The sequence was collected from a woman aged 40-49 years in good health. Some clones in this sample may be carry-over from other donors' samples. The sample comprised peripheral blood mononuclear cells. The genes are TRBV20-1 and TRBJ2-7, with a tentative D call TRBD1 (5 bases). CDR3 coding DNA: TGCAGTGCCCCAGGGATCAACGAGCAGTACTTC. The encoded protein is CSAPGINEQYF.